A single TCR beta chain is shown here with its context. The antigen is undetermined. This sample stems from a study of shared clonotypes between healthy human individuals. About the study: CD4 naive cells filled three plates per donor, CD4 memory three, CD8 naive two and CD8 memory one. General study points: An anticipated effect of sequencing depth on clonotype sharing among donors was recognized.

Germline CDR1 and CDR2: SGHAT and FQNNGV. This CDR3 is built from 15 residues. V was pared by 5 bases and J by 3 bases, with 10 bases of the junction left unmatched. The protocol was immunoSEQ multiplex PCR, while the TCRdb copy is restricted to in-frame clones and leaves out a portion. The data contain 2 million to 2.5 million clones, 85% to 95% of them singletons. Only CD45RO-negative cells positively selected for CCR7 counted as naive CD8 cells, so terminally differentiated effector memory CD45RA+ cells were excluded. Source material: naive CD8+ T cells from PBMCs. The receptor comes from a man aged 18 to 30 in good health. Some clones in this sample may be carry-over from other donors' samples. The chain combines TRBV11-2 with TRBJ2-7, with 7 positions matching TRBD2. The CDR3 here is CASSEGAGVGYEQYF. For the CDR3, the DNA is TGTGCCAGCAGCGAGGGTGCGGGGGTCGGCTACGAGCAGTACTTC. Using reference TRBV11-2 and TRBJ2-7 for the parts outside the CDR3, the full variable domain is EAGVAQSPRYKIIEKRQSVAFWCNPISGHATLYWYQQILGQGPKLLIQFQNNGVVDDSQLPKDRFSAERLKGVDSTLKIQPAKLEDSAVYLCASSEGAGVGYEQYFGPGTRLTVT.